This TCR beta chain derives from a study of T cells in Graves' hyperthyroidism and ophthalmopathy. This clonotype was picked up a small number of times. Amplification yielded TCR beta CDR3 regions, with RNA transcripts as the source. A first-round RT-PCR of the TCR CDR3 used the HTBI primer set. TCRdb passed the multiplex PCR reads through MiXCR, listing each CDR3 protein once. The sample yields hundreds of thousands of distinct CDR3 sequences, around 20% seen once. There are 14 residues in the CDR3. V shed 5 bases and J shed 4 bases, with 14 bases lying between them. CDR1 SGHDN and CDR2 FVKESK come from the germline V gene.

The specimen was blood. The chain has TRBV14 and TRBJ1-2, with D possibly TRBD1 on 5 matching bases. The TCR comes from a man younger than 40 with Graves' ophthalmopathy. CDR3: CASSALGVTYGYTF. The CDR3 nucleotides are TGTGCCAGCAGCGCCTTAGGGGTTACCTATGGCTACACCTTC.